Each of the 9 T cell receptor beta chains below was sequenced from the same sample in a study of blood T cell repertoires in COVID-19. Repertoires were generated with immunoSEQ multiplex PCR, while TCRdb's copy carries only in-frame clones and drops some. The data contain approximately 280,000 clones, 85% to 90% of them singletons. The sequencing input was peripheral blood. The receptor set was obtained from a man aged 35-49 years with acute or convalescent COVID-19.

The chain joins TRBV14 to TRBJ2-1; 12 nucleotides align to TRBD2. Germline loops: CDR1 SGHDN, CDR2 FVKESK. Trimming took 4 bases from V and 8 from J; bases not matched to a gene: 6. There are 15 residues in the CDR3. CDR3 coding DNA: TGTGCCAGCAGCCCGAGACTAGCGGGGGCACATGAGCAGTTCTTC. Translating gives CASSPRLAGAHEQFF.

The V gene is TRBV9, the J gene TRBJ2-1; TRBD1 agrees at 7 bases. This CDR3 contains 11 residues. Looked up from germline, CDR1 is SGDLS and CDR2 is YYNGEE. J was trimmed by 8 bases and V by 7 bases; bases with no gene match: 3. The DNA for the CDR3 is TGTGCCAGCGGGGACAGCTATGAGCAGTTCTTC. It encodes CASGDSYEQFF.

The J gene is TRBJ1-1, the V gene TRBV7-9; D is uncertain. The CDR3 covers 15 residues. Germline V CDR1 and CDR2: SEHNR, FQNEAQ (reference sequence). Trimming left V 3 bases short and J 1 base short, with 12 bases between. CDR3 sequence: CASSLVDTENTEAFF. DNA of the CDR3: TGTGCCAGCAGCTTGGTCGACACGGAGAACACTGAAGCTTTCTTT. Full variable domain (rest looked up from reference TRBV7-9 and TRBJ1-1): DTGVSQNPRHKITKRGQNVTFRCDPISEHNRLYWYRQTLGQGPEFLTYFQNEAQLEKSRLLSDRFSAERPKGSFSTLEIQRTEQGDSAMYLCASSLVDTENTEAFFGQGTRLTVV.

V and J are TRBV7-6 and TRBJ1-4; weak D call: TRBD1 (6 bases). From germline, CDR1 is SGHVS and CDR2 FNYEAQ. The CDR3 length is 14 residues. V shed 3 bases and J shed 8 bases, with 13 bases lying between them. The CDR3 coding sequence is TGTGCCAGCAGCTTTCAGGGGCCTAGGGAAAAACTGTTTTTT. Its protein product is CASSFQGPREKLFF. The complete variable domain, with remaining parts taken from reference TRBV7-6 and TRBJ1-4, reads GAGVSQSPRYKVTKRGQDVALRCDPISGHVSLYWYRQALGQGPEFLTYFNYEAQQDKSGLPNDRFSAERPEGSISTLTIQRTEQRDSAMYRCASSFQGPREKLFFGSGTQLSVL.

The rearrangement links TRBV25-1 to TRBJ1-1; D may be TRBD1 (5 bases). V lost 5 bases to trimming and J lost 5 bases, with 6 bases between them. The CDR3 spans 11 residues. Germline V gene sequence: CDR1 MGHDK, CDR2 SYGVNS. Here the CDR3 DNA reads TGTGCCAGCAGTCGGGGGACTGAAGCTTTCTTT. This translates into CASSRGTEAFF.

This clone was detected once. V usage is TRBV7-2 and J usage is TRBJ2-7; 7 positions match TRBD1. The germline V gene encodes CDR1 SGHTA and CDR2 FQGNSA. This CDR3 comprises 14 residues. V lost 8 bases and J lost 4; bases outside the gene matches: 11. CDR3: CASVPRDSIYEQYF. CDR3 coding DNA: TGTGCCAGCGTTCCCCGGGACAGTATTTACGAGCAGTACTTC.

The chain joins TRBV5-1 to TRBJ2-1; the D gene is possibly TRBD2 (6 bases). The V end lost 0 bases, the J end lost 10 bases, and 14 bases lay between the germline ends. Germline CDR1 and CDR2: SGHRS and YFSETQ. CDR3 length: 14 amino acids. The CDR3 nucleotides read TGCGCCAGCAGCTTGGGTGCGGGGCTGGGGGAGCAGTTCTTC. Translation gives CASSLGAGLGEQFF.

The CDR3 protein is CASSPGGMGMNTEAFF. DNA for the CDR3: TGTGCCAGCAGCCCGGGGGGTATGGGGATGAACACTGAAGCTTTCTTT. The chain links TRBV21-1 to TRBJ1-1. TRBV21-1 is recorded as a pseudogene. This CDR3 is 16 amino acids long.

The chain employs TRBV6-5 and TRBJ2-4; weak D call: TRBD1 (5 bases). Germline CDR1 and CDR2: MNHEY and SVGAGI. Trimming cost V 6 bases and J 5 bases, with 14 bases left between them. The CDR3 spans 14 residues. The CDR3 loop reads CASSLGSRENIQYF. CDR3 coding DNA: TGTGCCAGCAGCCTCGGTTCCAGGGAAAACATTCAGTACTTC.